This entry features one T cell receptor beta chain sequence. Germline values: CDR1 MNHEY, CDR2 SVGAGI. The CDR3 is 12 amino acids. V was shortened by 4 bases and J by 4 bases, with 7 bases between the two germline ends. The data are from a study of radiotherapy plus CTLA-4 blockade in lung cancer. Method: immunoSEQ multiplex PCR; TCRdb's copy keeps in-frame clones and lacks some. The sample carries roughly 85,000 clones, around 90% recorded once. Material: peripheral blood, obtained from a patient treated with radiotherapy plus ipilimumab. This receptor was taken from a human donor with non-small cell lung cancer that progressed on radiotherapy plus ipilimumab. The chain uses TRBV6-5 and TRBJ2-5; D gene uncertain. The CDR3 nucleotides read TGTGCCAGCAGTTGGAATGGAGAGACCCAGTACTTC. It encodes CASSWNGETQYF.